The 23 T cell receptor beta chains in this list originate from one sample, sequenced in a study of T cells in women clearing cervical HPV infection. Measured with immunoSEQ multiplex PCR; TCRdb has only the in-frame clones, and not every one. The sample includes under 40,000 clones. Sample: blood buffy coat. The receptors shown here come from a woman aged 18-70 years with a cervical HPV16 infection that either progressed to CIN3+ or cleared (not recorded which).

About this clone itself: The observed sequence ends 3 residues before the CDR3 terminus, with the missing tail filled in from the germline J gene. The V and J genes are TRBV29-1 and TRBJ1-1; D perhaps matches TRBD1 (5 bases). This CDR3 has 11 residues. Germline V gives CDR1 SQVTM, CDR2 ANQGSEA. Deletions cut 6 bases from V and 5 bases from J, with 10 bases between. CDR3 DNA, as far as it was read: TGCAGCGTCTGGGGGGGAACTGAA. It yields the protein CSVWGGTE. The full CDR3 sequence reads CSVWGGTEAFF.

Details on this clone: The read halts 3 residues ahead of the CDR3 end, with the missing end drawn from the germline J gene. The chain links TRBV5-6 to TRBJ2-2, with TRBD1 identical over 9 bases. There are 15 residues in the CDR3. Germline loops: CDR1 SGHDT, CDR2 YYEEEE. The CDR3 loop is CASSFLPGQGIELFF. The DNA read from the CDR3 is TGTGCCAGCAGTTTCTTACCGGGACAGGGAATTGAG.

As regards this clone: The CDR3 end is not reached by the read, which stops 3 residues before it; the germline J gene fills it in. This chain joins TRBV30 and TRBJ2-7; tentative D call: TRBD2 (5 bases). The V gene lost 7 bases and the J gene lost 2 bases, with 21 bases spanning the gap. Germline CDR1 is GTSNPN and CDR2 is SVGIG (reference sequence). This CDR3 has 15 residues. The CDR3 DNA, read in part, is TGTGCCTCGTCGTTTGATGACACTAGGCCCTACGAG. Encoded protein: CASSFDDTRPYE. The entire CDR3 is CASSFDDTRPYEQYF.

Turning to this clone: Coverage ceases 3 residues before the CDR3 finishes, and the germline J gene fills in the end. This chain joins TRBV7-9 and TRBJ2-5, with 7 bases matching TRBD1. V lost 5 bases to trimming and J lost 5 bases; unmatched junction nucleotides: 8. In germline, CDR1 is SEHNR, CDR2 FQNEAQ (reference sequence). The CDR3 extends over 14 amino acids. The CDR3: CASSRSGTVETQYF. The sequenced CDR3 bases are TGTGCCAGCAGCCGCTCCGGGACAGTGGAGACC.

In the case of this clone: The sequenced fragment ends 3 residues before the CDR3 boundary, so the rest is inferred from the germline J gene. This chain joins TRBV18 and TRBJ1-2; D unclear. This CDR3 comprises 15 residues. CDR1 and CDR2 (germline): KGHSH, LQKENI. The sequenced CDR3 bases are TGTGCCAGCTCACCCCTAGCGGCTCAGGTCGGCGAC. It specifies CASSPLAAQVGD. The whole CDR3 reads CASSPLAAQVGDYTF.

Note on this clone: The read stops 3 residues short of the end of the CDR3; the missing end is completed from the germline J gene. The V and J genes are TRBV5-6 and TRBJ1-5, with TRBD1 matching 7 bases. Germline-derived CDR1 and CDR2 are SGHDT and YYEEEE. This CDR3 contains 15 residues. With V trimmed by 4 bases and J by 7 bases, 11 bases remained unmatched. CDR3 sequence reads: CASSQFTGDRQPQHF. The CDR3 DNA, read in part, is TGTGCCAGCAGCCAATTCACAGGGGACCGGCAGCCC.

Points on this clone: The CDR3 goes on 3 residues after the read ends, and that part is filled in from the germline J gene. This sequence joins TRBV30 and TRBJ1-6, with D possibly matching TRBD1 (6 bases). The germline V gene has CDR1 GTSNPN and CDR2 SVGIG (reference sequence). Between the trimmed V and J ends, which lost 2 bases and 10 bases, there was a span of 15 bases. CDR3 length: 14 residues. The CDR3 DNA, read in part, is TGTGCCTGGAGTAGTTGGCAGGGGAACTCACCC. It codes for CAWSSWQGNSP. The full CDR3 is CAWSSWQGNSPLHF.

As concerns this clone: With the read ending 3 residues before the CDR3 end, the germline J gene is used to fill in that end. The gene calls are TRBV7-8 and TRBJ2-3, with 7 bases that match TRBD1. Germline CDR1 SGHVS, CDR2 FQNEAQ. The CDR3 is 14 amino acids. The CDR3 loop is CASSLLQGQETQYF. The covered CDR3 bases are TGTGCCAGCAGCTTGTTACAGGGGCAAGAGACG. Full variable domain (rest looked up from reference TRBV7-8 and TRBJ2-3): GAGVSQSPRYKVAKRGQDVALRCDPISGHVSLFWYQQALGQGPEFLTYFQNEAQLDKSGLPSDRFFAERPEGSVSTLKIQRTQQEDSAVYLCASSLLQGQETQYFGPGTRLTVL.

With respect to this clone: The CDR3 is cut off 3 residues early in the read; its end comes from the germline J gene. V is TRBV5-1 and J is TRBJ2-5, with 8 bases lining up with TRBD2. Unmatched junction bases numbered 13, after V lost 3 bases and J lost 0 bases. The CDR3 length is 18 residues. Germline assignment: CDR1 SGHRS and CDR2 YFSETQ. The DNA read from the CDR3 is TGCGCCAGCAGCTCCCTCCTGGGCGGGGGGCTGTACCAAGAGACC. This codes for CASSSLLGGGLYQET. The full CDR3 protein reads CASSSLLGGGLYQETQYF.

In regard to this clone: The DNA ends 3 residues before the CDR3 does, and the rest of the CDR3 is filled in from the germline J gene. The chain uses TRBV12-3 or TRBV12-4 and TRBJ1-2; D possibly corresponds to TRBD1 (5 bases). This CDR3 is 16 amino acids long. V lost 6 bases and J lost 3, with 20 bases in between. Here the CDR3 reads CASSPGHLLMDYGYTF. CDR3 bases read: TGTGCCAGCAGCCCCGGACATCTACTGATGGACTATGGC.

For this clone: The CDR3 end falls 3 residues outside the read, so it is completed with the germline J gene. The chain recombines TRBV2 with TRBJ2-5; D perhaps matches TRBD1 (6 bases). CDR1 and CDR2 (germline): SNHLY, FYNNEI. V was clipped by 3 bases and J by 2 bases, with 19 bases between them. CDR3 length equals 17 residues. Incomplete CDR3 DNA: TGTGCCAGCAGTGAGTTACAGGGTGGGTTTAAACAAGAGACC. It translates to CASSELQGGFKQET. The whole CDR3 sequence reads CASSELQGGFKQETQYF.

With regard to this clone: At one end the junction does not follow the germline gene, possibly because of a read error. The sequence runs out 3 residues before the end of the CDR3; the remainder is reconstructed from the germline J gene. The chain joins TRBV4-2 to TRBJ2-7; weak D call: TRBD1 (6 bases). CDR3 size: 15 residues. Germline values: CDR1 LGHNA, CDR2 YNFKEQ. CDR3 bases read: TGCGCCAGCAGCCAAGATGACAGGAACTCCTACGAG. Amino acids: CASSQDDRNSYE. In full, the CDR3 reads CASSQDDRNSYEQYF.

Details on this clone: The CDR3 end falls 3 residues outside the read, so it is completed with the germline J gene. V and J are TRBV5-1 and TRBJ1-5, with 7 bases matching TRBD1. V shed 4 bases, J shed 6 bases, and the junction held 7 bases outside the gene matches. CDR3 length equals 14 residues. Germline CDR1 reads SGHRS; CDR2 reads YFSETQ. The CDR3 sequence: CASSKDRSLQPQHF. Partial CDR3 DNA: TGCGCCAGCAGCAAGGACAGGAGCCTTCAGCCC. The full variable domain, rest sourced from reference TRBV5-1 and TRBJ1-5, is KAGVTQTPRYLIKTRGQQVTLSCSPISGHRSVSWYQQTPGQGLQFLFEYFSETQRNKGNFPGRFSGRQFSNSRSEMNVSTLELGDSALYLCASSKDRSLQPQHFGDGTRLSIL.

As regards this clone: The read gets to within 3 residues of the CDR3 end, and the germline J gene fills in the rest. The identical CDR3 is also encoded by other nucleotide sequences in the sample. The rearrangement uses TRBV7-9 and TRBJ1-3; D unresolved. The germline V gene has CDR1 SEHNR and CDR2 FQNEAQ (reference sequence). This CDR3 contains 14 residues. V was pared by 6 bases and J by 4 bases, with 13 bases between. CDR3 DNA, as far as it was read: TGTGCCAGCAGTCAAACAGATACCGGAAACACC. Translated, it gives CASSQTDTGNT. The entire CDR3 reads CASSQTDTGNTIYF.

For this clone: The DNA ends 3 residues before the CDR3 does, and the rest of the CDR3 is filled in from the germline J gene. This chain joins TRBV20-1 and TRBJ2-1; possibly TRBD1 for D (6 bases). In germline, CDR1 is DFQATT, CDR2 SNEGSKA (reference sequence). The CDR3 is 15 residues long. V lost 0 bases, J lost 1 base, and 10 bases lay in between. The CDR3 spells CSARDMGASYNEQFF. The sequenced part of the CDR3 DNA is TGCAGTGCTAGAGATATGGGGGCTTCCTACAATGAG.

As to this clone: Read data end 3 residues before the CDR3 end; the end is taken from the germline J gene. The chain recombines TRBV2 with TRBJ2-2; D gene uncertain. The germline CDR1 and CDR2 sequences are SNHLY and FYNNEI. The CDR3 has 16 residues. The part of the CDR3 DNA that was read is TGTGCCAGCAGACAAATTACCTCCCTCGCGGAAGAAAAG. Protein product: CASRQITSLAEEK. The CDR3 in full is CASRQITSLAEEKLFF.

As regards this clone: Read data end 3 residues before the CDR3 end; the end is taken from the germline J gene. At the DNA level, this CDR3 is encoded by other sequences in the same sample as well. The V gene is TRBV18, the J gene TRBJ1-1; possibly TRBD1 for D (5 bases). V gave up 5 bases and J gave up 5 bases, with 18 bases separating them. CDR3 length equals 15 residues. Germline V gene sequence: CDR1 KGHSH, CDR2 LQKENI. Partial CDR3 DNA: TGTGCCAGCTCATTCCTCGGACTGGGGGGAACTGAA. It is translated as CASSFLGLGGTE. The full CDR3 reads CASSFLGLGGTEAFF.

Notes on this clone: Sequencing ends 3 residues short of the CDR3 end; the germline J gene provides the rest. The rearrangement uses TRBV12-5 and TRBJ2-7; 10 positions agree with TRBD2. V dropped 0 bases and J dropped 5; count of bases not matched to a gene: 7. Per germline, CDR1 LGHNT and CDR2 FRNRAP. The CDR3 spans 16 residues. The CDR3: CASGLVQASGRHEQYF. The covered CDR3 bases are TGTGCTAGTGGTTTGGTACAGGCTAGCGGGAGACACGAG.

Concerning this clone: The read is 3 residues too short to cover the CDR3 end, so that end is filled in from the germline J gene. The chain has TRBV23-1 and TRBJ1-6; D perhaps matches TRBD1 (5 bases). TRBV23-1 is an ORF, with its function uncertain. The CDR3 contains 16 residues. V gave up 8 bases and J gave up 9 bases, with 23 bases separating them. CDR3 bases read: TGCGCCAGCGGCCGACATGACGCGGGCGGGGGTTCACCC. It specifies CASGRHDAGGGSP. The full CDR3 protein reads CASGRHDAGGGSPLHF.

Remarks on this clone: The read ends 3 residues early relative to the CDR3; the germline J gene fills the gap. This chain connects TRBV20-1 to TRBJ1-2; D is perhaps TRBD1 (5 bases). Germline CDR1 reads DFQATT; CDR2 reads SNEGSKA (reference sequence). V was cut by 1 base and J by 4 bases, with 10 bases left in between. The CDR3 is 13 residues long. Incomplete CDR3 DNA: TGCAGTGCTAGAGTCGGGGGTGGCTATGGC. This encodes CSARVGGGYG. The CDR3 reads in full as CSARVGGGYGYTF.

As to this clone: The read ends 3 residues early relative to the CDR3; the germline J gene fills the gap. This chain links TRBV7-2 with TRBJ2-2; possible D gene TRBD2, 6 bases. Germline-derived CDR1 and CDR2 are SGHTA and FQGNSA. This CDR3 is built from 15 residues. CDR3 sequence: CASSPRAGRGEKLFF. CDR3 DNA (partial): TGTGCCAGCAGCCCAAGGGCGGGGAGAGGTGAAAAG. The full variable domain, its missing parts supplied by reference TRBV7-2 and TRBJ2-2, is GAGVSQSPSNKVTEKGKDVELRCDPISGHTALYWYRQSLGQGLEFLIYFQGNSAPDKSGLPSDRFSAERTGGSVSTLTIQRTQQEDSAVYLCASSPRAGRGEKLFFGEGSRLTVL.

As for this clone: The CDR3 end lies 3 residues beyond the end of the read and is filled in from the germline J gene. The rearrangement joins TRBV7-9 to TRBJ2-7, with 9 bases matching TRBD1. CDR1 is SEHNR, CDR2 FQNEAQ, per germline (reference sequence). The CDR3 runs to 14 residues. With 5 bases clipped from V and 6 bases from J, the junction kept 8 bases outside the gene matches. The DNA read from the CDR3 is TGTGCCAGCAGCCCCCGGGGACAGGGTCGCGAG. This codes for CASSPRGQGRE. The whole CDR3 region reads CASSPRGQGREQYF.

Remarks on this clone: The CDR3 end lies 3 residues beyond the end of the read and is filled in from the germline J gene. The chain combines TRBV14 with TRBJ2-5; the D gene is possibly TRBD1 (5 bases). V was pared by 4 bases and J by 2 bases, with 8 bases between. There are 13 residues in the CDR3. Per the germline V gene, CDR1 is SGHDN and CDR2 is FVKESK. CDR3 DNA, as far as it was read: TGTGCCAGCAGCCTGACAGAGCAAGAGACC. Translated, it gives CASSLTEQET. The full CDR3 reads CASSLTEQETQYF.